This TCR beta chain was sequenced for a study of blood T cell repertoires in COVID-19. Looking at the study overall: COVID-19 samples from acute and convalescent phases originated in the United States, Italy and Spain.

The V and J ends lost 3 bases and 1 base respectively, with 13 bases between them. The germline V gene encodes CDR1 KGHDR and CDR2 SFDVKD. The CDR3 is made up of 16 amino acids. In the original workflow: Amplified reference gene primers provided the basis for estimating nucleated cell counts. Only in-frame clones appear in the TCRdb table, and some are missing; sequencing was by immunoSEQ multiplex PCR. V, J and clone size are taken as reported in that table, and D and trimming were inferred from the DNA itself. The sample includes 400,000 to 550,000 clones, roughly 89% of them seen just once. The receptor comes from a woman aged 25 to 39 with acute or convalescent COVID-19. The sequencing input was peripheral blood. The chain is built from TRBV24-1 and TRBJ2-3; D is unclear. CDR3 bases: TGTGCCACCAGTGATGCTGGGCACGGCCGCACAGATACGCAGTATTTT. Translating gives CATSDAGHGRTDTQYF.